This T cell receptor beta chain was profiled in a study of Tregs in tolerant kidney transplant recipients. Study-wide context: Related graft donors supplied nonmyeloablative bone marrow transplants, and mixed chimerism was transient. Notes on the study in general: Activated donor B cell expansion appeared to reveal the most relevant donor-specific TCRbeta repertoire. In tolerant patients, donor-specific Tregs outgrew total Tregs, suggesting antigen-driven expansion.

Sequencing was performed with immunoSEQ multiplex PCR; in TCRdb, only in-frame clones are kept and a portion is missing. The data show about 100,000 clones, around 91% seen once. Unstimulated Tregs (CD4+CD25+CD127-) and CD4+CD25- non-Tregs were sorted from PBMCs. On this clone: What it binds is unknown.

This sequence was found in a human donor who received a combined kidney and bone marrow transplant. Sequencing used CD4+ T cells from blood, obtained before the transplant.

In DNA form, the CDR3 reads TGTGCCAGCAGTAGTGACAGGGACGAGCAGTACTTC. Translation gives CASSSDRDEQYF. This chain connects TRBV2 to TRBJ2-7; 7 bases fit TRBD1. CDR1 SNHLY and CDR2 FYNNEI come from the germline V gene. The trim removed 5 bases at V and 5 bases at J, leaving 3 bases unmatched. The CDR3 spans 12 residues. Full variable domain (missing parts from reference TRBV2 and TRBJ2-7): EPEVTQTPSHQVTQMGQEVILRCVPISNHLYFYWYRQILGQKVEFLVSFYNNEISEKSEIFDDQFSVERPDGSNFTLKIRSTKLEDSAMYFCASSSDRDEQYFGPGTRLTVT.